This passage covers 32 T cell receptor beta chains from one sample sequenced in a study of cytomegalovirus exposure and HLA in healthy donors (dated by TCRdb to 2016 to 2017). Receptors were amplified or captured by the immunoSEQ multiplex PCR assay. The multiplex PCR relied on a mix of 60 forward primers for TCR Vbeta segments and 13 reverse primers for TCR Jbeta segments. TCRdb took over this immuneACCESS table, retaining in-frame rearrangements with V and J assigned. Such tables are incomplete; in checked studies, under half of the missing clones stem from an unresolved V gene, and the remainder is unexplained. In all, the sample holds 150,000 to 200,000 clones, and around 80% of those were seen once. The ten largest account for around 1.9% of the sample. The sequencing input was PBMCs. The receptor set was obtained from a woman between 25 and 40 years old in good health and CMV-seronegative.

The chain employs TRBV6-5 and TRBJ2-5; weak D call: TRBD1 (7 bases). This CDR3 is built from 14 residues. V lost 7 bases and J lost 4, with 16 bases in between. Germline-derived CDR1 and CDR2 are MNHEY and SVGAGI. In nucleotides, the CDR3 is TGTGCCAGCAATAATCAGGGGGGAGGAGAGACCCAGTACTTC. Protein: CASNNQGGGETQYF.

The V gene is TRBV7-2, the J gene TRBJ2-1; weak D call: TRBD1 (6 bases). The ends were cut back, 4 bases at V and 0 bases at J, with 19 bases in the middle. CDR3 size: 18 residues. In germline, CDR1 is SGHTA, CDR2 FQGNSA. The CDR3 is CASSSNIGQHRSYNEQFF. CDR3 nucleotide sequence: TGTGCCAGCAGCTCCAATATAGGACAGCACCGCTCCTACAATGAGCAGTTCTTC.

The genes are TRBV11-3 and TRBJ1-1; D unresolved. The CDR3 consists of 13 residues. Germline V gene lookup returns CDR1 SGHNT and CDR2 YENEEA. Trimming shortened V by 5 bases and J by 0 bases, and 7 bases separated the two germline ends. For the CDR3, the DNA is TGTGCCAGCAGCGACAAAATGAACACTGAAGCTTTCTTT. Encoded protein: CASSDKMNTEAFF. The full variable domain, with the rest looked up from reference TRBV11-3 and TRBJ1-1, is EAGVVQSPRYKIIEKKQPVAFWCNPISGHNTLYWYLQNLGQGPELLIRYENEEAVDDSQLPKDRFSAERLKGVDSTLKIQPAELGDSAVYLCASSDKMNTEAFFGQGTRLTVV.

J is TRBJ2-5 and V is TRBV30; 8 positions agree with TRBD1. The DNA end lines up better with TRBJ2-7; the J call may be wrong. CDR1 GTSNPN and CDR2 SVGIG come from the germline V gene (reference sequence). The CDR3 consists of 13 residues. The CDR3 nucleotides are TGTGCCTGGGGTAGACAGGGGTTCGGCGAGCAGTACTTC. Its protein is CAWGRQGFGEQYF.

V usage is TRBV6-1 and J usage is TRBJ2-1; 7 bases line up with TRBD2. Per the germline V gene, CDR1 is MNHNS and CDR2 is SASEGT. The CDR3 length is 15 residues. V shed 2 bases, J shed 6 bases, and the junction held 7 bases outside the gene matches. The chain's CDR3 is CASSEILAVGNEQFF. DNA of the CDR3: TGTGCCAGCAGTGAAATTCTAGCGGTAGGCAATGAGCAGTTCTTC.

The V and J genes are TRBV7-9 and TRBJ2-3; 7 bases line up with TRBD2. Germline trimming cut 6 bases from V and 4 bases from J; bases unmatched to any gene: 4. Germline V CDR1 and CDR2: SEHNR, FQNEAQ (reference sequence). There are 13 residues in the CDR3. The chain's CDR3 is CASRGGFADTQYF. The CDR3 nucleotides are TGTGCCAGCAGGGGGGGGTTCGCAGATACGCAGTATTTT.

Details on this clone: Because it lacks the conserved phenylalanine or tryptophan at the end, this CDR3 is likely a read error. This chain links TRBV2 with TRBJ1-1; 9 bases are a match to TRBD1. The length of the CDR3 is 14 residues. V trimming: 6 bases; J trimming: 0 bases; junction bases outside the gene matches: 2. Germline V gene data show CDR1 as SNHLY and CDR2 as FYNNEI. CDR3 residues: CASRRTGVNTEAFV. CDR3 nucleotide sequence: TGTGCCAGCAGGAGGACAGGGGTGAACACTGAAGCTTTCGTT.

This clone is a singleton in its sample. The J gene is TRBJ2-4, the V gene TRBV29-1, with 7 bases that match TRBD1. This CDR3 is built from 15 residues. Trimming at V came to 5 bases and at J to 1 base, leaving 8 bases not matched to a gene. CDR1 and CDR2 (germline): SQVTM, ANQGSEA. In DNA form, the CDR3 reads TGCAGCGTTCTCAACCCCAGGGGGGCCAAAAACATTCAGTACTTC. The encoded protein is CSVLNPRGAKNIQYF.

This clone was recorded only once. The V gene is TRBV29-1, the J gene TRBJ2-1; 7 bases are shared with TRBD1. CDR1 and CDR2 from the germline V gene are SQVTM and ANQGSEA. Trimming took 4 bases from V and 7 from J; bases not matched to a gene: 16. This CDR3 contains 16 residues. CDR3 DNA: TGCAGCGTTGTTAAGACAGGGTCGGGTCCTGGGAATGAGCAGTTCTTC. Translating it yields CSVVKTGSGPGNEQFF.

The chain employs TRBV15 and TRBJ2-7; 8 bases line up with TRBD1. Germline V gene data show CDR1 as LNHNV and CDR2 as YYDKDF (reference sequence). CDR3 size: 16 residues. Germline trimming cut 1 base from V and 0 bases from J; bases unmatched to any gene: 5. CDR3 in DNA: TGTGCCACCAGCAGAGCCTCCGGGACAGGCTCCTACGAGCAGTACTTC. Its protein is CATSRASGTGSYEQYF.

CDR3 amino acids: CASSRDRVSSSMAEAFF. CDR3 bases: TGTGCCAGCAGCCGTGACAGGGTAAGCTCTTCGATGGCTGAAGCTTTCTTT. The V and J genes are TRBV11-2 and TRBJ1-1; the match to TRBD1 covers 7 bases. Germline assignment: CDR1 SGHAT and CDR2 FQNNGV. The CDR3 runs to 17 residues. Trimming removed 5 bases from V and 6 bases from J; junction bases left unmatched: 18. Based on the CDR3 plus reference TRBV11-2 and TRBJ1-1, the full variable domain is EAGVAQSPRYKIIEKRQSVAFWCNPISGHATLYWYQQILGQGPKLLIQFQNNGVVDDSQLPKDRFSAERLKGVDSTLKIQPAKLEDSAVYLCASSRDRVSSSMAEAFFGQGTRLTVV.

This clone was counted a few times. The chain carries TRBV4-1 and TRBJ1-1; tentatively, D is TRBD1 (5 bases). The CDR3 loop spans 15 amino acids. The germline CDR1 and CDR2 sequences are MGHRA and YSYEKL. The V and J ends lost 3 bases and 7 bases respectively, with 18 bases between them. CDR3 bases: TGCGCCAGCAGCCACCACCCTGACAGTGCTGATGAAGCTTTCTTT. Translating gives CASSHHPDSADEAFF.

The chain combines TRBV7-2 with TRBJ2-3, with TRBD1 matching 8 bases. Trimming cost V 3 bases and J 1 base; bases outside gene matches: 9. This CDR3 region has 17 residues. Germline assignment: CDR1 SGHTA and CDR2 FQGNSA. In DNA form, the CDR3 reads TGTGCCAGCAGCTTGACAGGCCCGGGACAGGGCACAGATACGCAGTATTTT. Its protein product is CASSLTGPGQGTDTQYF.

This clone is medium-sized within its sample. The chain is built from TRBV2 and TRBJ2-1; 10 bases line up with TRBD1. In germline, CDR1 is SNHLY, CDR2 FYNNEI. The CDR3 sequence is 12 residues long. The trim removed 9 bases at V and 7 bases at J, leaving 3 bases unmatched. The CDR3 DNA reads TGTGCCAGGGGACAGGGGTTGAATGAGCAGTTCTTC. It specifies CARGQGLNEQFF.

The chain is built from TRBV7-9 and TRBJ2-7; 7 nucleotides align to TRBD1. CDR1 is SEHNR, CDR2 FQNEAQ, per germline (reference sequence). J gave up 3 bases and V 3 bases, and 11 bases lay outside the gene matches. This CDR3 contains 16 residues. The DNA of the CDR3 is TGTGCCAGCAGCTTCCGACCGGGACAGCGAAACTACGAGCAGTACTTC. Protein sequence: CASSFRPGQRNYEQYF. Full variable domain (missing parts from reference TRBV7-9 and TRBJ2-7): DTGVSQNPRHKITKRGQNVTFRCDPISEHNRLYWYRQTLGQGPEFLTYFQNEAQLEKSRLLSDRFSAERPKGSFSTLEIQRTEQGDSAMYLCASSFRPGQRNYEQYFGPGTRLTVT.

The V and J genes are TRBV18 and TRBJ2-7; TRBD2 matches at 9 bases. Germline trimming cut 2 bases from V and 3 bases from J; bases unmatched to any gene: 11. CDR1 and CDR2 from the germline V gene are KGHSH and LQKENI. There are 17 residues in the CDR3. CDR3 amino acids: CASSPEVAGAPLYEQYF. The CDR3 bases are TGTGCCAGCTCACCAGAGGTAGCGGGGGCCCCTCTCTACGAGCAGTACTTC.

V gene TRBV7-9 combines with J gene TRBJ2-2; D is perhaps TRBD1 (6 bases). In germline, CDR1 is SEHNR, CDR2 FQNEAQ (reference sequence). CDR3 length: 14 amino acids. V dropped 7 bases and J dropped 6 bases, with 15 bases sitting between them. The CDR3 here is CASKGITGPGELFF. The CDR3 DNA follows: TGTGCCAGCAAGGGAATCACAGGGCCCGGGGAGCTGTTTTTT.

The genes are TRBV29-1 and TRBJ2-7, with D tentatively TRBD1 (6 bases). The CDR3 spans 16 residues. The germline gives CDR1 SQVTM, CDR2 ANQGSEA. V lost 6 bases, J lost 5 bases, and 26 bases lay in between. CDR3 sequence (DNA): TGCAGCGTCCTTAACAGGGTTATGAATCTAAACCACGAGCAGTACTTC. This gives the protein CSVLNRVMNLNHEQYF.

V gene TRBV30 combines with J gene TRBJ1-5; 7 bases agree with TRBD1. The CDR3 totals 14 residues. Germline CDR1 is GTSNPN and CDR2 is SVGIG (reference sequence). With V trimmed by 0 bases and J by 7 bases, 6 bases remained unmatched. CDR3 coding DNA: TGTGCCTGGAGTGTAGCCAGGGGGTCCCAGCCCCAGCATTTT. Protein sequence: CAWSVARGSQPQHF.

The chain recombines TRBV7-2 with TRBJ2-5; 12 bases line up with TRBD2. Germline CDR1 and CDR2: SGHTA and FQGNSA. V lost 2 bases to trimming and J lost 0 bases; unmatched junction nucleotides: 7. This CDR3 has 18 residues. The CDR3 reads CASSLSSSGGVHQETQYF. The CDR3 DNA reads TGTGCCAGCAGCTTATCGTCTAGCGGGGGGGTACACCAAGAGACCCAGTACTTC.

The chain couples TRBV5-4 to TRBJ2-3, with 7 bases aligning to TRBD2. V trimming: 3 bases; J trimming: 3 bases; junction bases outside the gene matches: 7. The CDR3 is made up of 15 amino acids. The germline V gene encodes CDR1 SGHNT and CDR2 YYREEE (reference sequence). This CDR3 reads CASSSRRGITDTQYF. Written as DNA, the CDR3 is TGTGCCAGCAGCTCCCGGCGGGGGATAACAGATACGCAGTATTTT.

This chain links TRBV5-6 with TRBJ1-2; no clear D gene. Germline V gene lookup returns CDR1 SGHDT and CDR2 YYEEEE. The ends were cut back, 5 bases at V and 13 bases at J, with 18 bases in the middle. There are 12 residues in the CDR3. CDR3: CASRFEPGRPTF. CDR3 nucleotide sequence: TGTGCCAGCAGATTCGAGCCGGGAAGGCCCACCTTC. Based on the CDR3 plus reference TRBV5-6 and TRBJ1-2, the full variable domain is DAGVTQSPTHLIKTRGQQVTLRCSPKSGHDTVSWYQQALGQGPQFIFQYYEEEERQRGNFPDRFSGHQFPNYSSELNVNALLLGDSALYLCASRFEPGRPTFGSGTRLTVV.

J is TRBJ2-1 and V is TRBV2; TRBD2 matches at 9 bases. The J segment lost 5 bases and the V segment lost 11 bases, leaving 13 bases of the junction unmatched. The germline V gene encodes CDR1 SNHLY and CDR2 FYNNEI. CDR3 length equals 15 residues. CDR3 in amino acids: CAGLGAGGPHNEQFF. The CDR3 DNA reads as TGTGCCGGTCTGGGGGCGGGGGGGCCCCACAATGAGCAGTTCTTC.

CDR3 sequence: CASSKDRDNYGYTF. The CDR3 DNA reads as TGTGCCAGCAGCAAAGACAGGGATAACTATGGCTACACCTTC. The rearrangement uses TRBV21-1 and TRBJ1-2; the listed D gene, TRBD1, was not tested against the DNA. TRBV21-1 constitutes a pseudogene. The CDR3 is 14 residues long.

The rearrangement joins TRBV30 to TRBJ2-7; TRBD1 agrees at 7 bases. The V gene's germline CDR1 is GTSNPN and CDR2 SVGIG (reference sequence). The length of the CDR3 is 14 residues. The V segment lost 1 base and the J segment 5 bases; nucleotides outside the gene matches: 8. Here the CDR3 reads CAWSEGDRDNEQYF. The DNA for the CDR3 is TGTGCCTGGAGTGAGGGCGACAGGGACAACGAGCAGTACTTC.

This clone has only a few counts. The rearrangement links TRBV7-8 to TRBJ1-5, with D possibly being TRBD1 (5 bases). This CDR3 comprises 16 residues. V lost 3 bases, J lost 7 bases, and 19 bases lay in between. Germline V gives CDR1 SGHVS, CDR2 FQNEAQ. CDR3 amino acids: CASSLGGAGSEQPQHF. The CDR3 nucleotides are TGTGCCAGCAGCTTGGGGGGAGCAGGGTCGGAACAGCCCCAGCATTTT.

In this sample, this clone turned up a few times. This chain links TRBV6-5 with TRBJ1-4; D gene ambiguous. Germline V gives CDR1 MNHEY, CDR2 SVGAGI. V lost 2 bases and J lost 3, with 7 bases in between. The CDR3 is made up of 14 amino acids. DNA of the CDR3: TGTGCCAGCAGTTACACGTACTCTAATGAAAAACTGTTTTTT. Its protein product is CASSYTYSNEKLFF.

J is TRBJ2-5 and V is TRBV11-2, with D perhaps matching TRBD1 (5 bases). The CDR3 has 14 amino acids. V lost 5 bases, J lost 5 bases, and 15 bases lay in between. Germline loops: CDR1 SGHAT, CDR2 FQNNGV. The CDR3 spells CASSTQGNRETQYF. For the CDR3, the DNA is TGTGCCAGCAGCACTCAGGGTAATAGGGAGACCCAGTACTTC.

This rearrangement joins TRBV27 to TRBJ2-7, with 11 bases matching TRBD1. Germline V gives CDR1 MNHEY, CDR2 SMNVEV (reference sequence). This CDR3 region has 13 residues. Trimming cost V 10 bases and J 3 bases; bases outside gene matches: 5. Here the CDR3 reads CATRDRGIYEQYF. The CDR3, as DNA: TGTGCCACCCGGGACAGGGGGATCTACGAGCAGTACTTC.

The chain carries TRBV7-3 and TRBJ2-5; possibly TRBD2 for D (5 bases). This CDR3 is 13 amino acids long. Germline V CDR1 and CDR2: SGHTA, FQGTGA. V lost 4 bases, J lost 10 bases, and 16 bases lay in between. The CDR3 DNA is TGTGCCAGCAGCTCCCCTCCCAATCGGGGCCAGTACTTC. Amino acids: CASSSPPNRGQYF.

Comment on this clone: The junction departs from germline at one end; a sequencing error may be responsible. This chain joins TRBV7-7 and TRBJ2-1; TRBD2 agrees at 11 bases. Looked up from germline, CDR1 is SSHAT and CDR2 is FNYEAQ (reference sequence). This CDR3 region has 16 residues. CDR3 DNA: TGTGCTAGCAGCTTAGCGCTAGCGGGGGGTGTTAATGAGCAGTTCTTC. As protein: CASSLALAGGVNEQFF.

The chain couples TRBV2 to TRBJ1-2, with TRBD1 matching 9 bases. Germline V gene sequence: CDR1 SNHLY, CDR2 FYNNEI. V dropped 5 bases and J dropped 4; count of bases not matched to a gene: 5. The CDR3 loop spans 14 amino acids. CDR3 amino acids: CASSTVDRGYGYTF. The CDR3 coding sequence is TGTGCCAGCAGTACCGTGGACAGGGGCTATGGCTACACCTTC.